This T cell receptor (beta chain) came from a study of blood T cell repertoires in COVID-19 (dated by TCRdb to between 2020 and 2021). For the study in its entirety: Samples covering the acute and convalescent phases of COVID-19 were provided by collaborators in the United States, Italy and Spain. Subjects who had been exposed to COVID-19, were actively infected with it, or had recovered from it provided the deeply sampled blood TCRbeta repertoires that made up the dataset. A freely available public database, intended as a resource for researchers studying the immune response to SARS-CoV-2, is where the repertoires were released. The material from the prospective study consisted of cDNA or gDNA derived from T cells, B-cell-depleted T cells, or PBMCs. Samples came from the ongoing ImmuneRACE study (first 160 participants) plus 1,254 subjects from 6 global collaborators. Where available, HLA class I and class II types were obtained from metadata supplied by the sample provider rather than from assay-based typing. The sample metadata nearly always contained a de-identified subject ID, COVID-19 status, age in years and sex. Paper-wide results and their limitations: The amount of clinical and demographic metadata varied by source and participant and was provided uncurated.

The CDR3, from cysteine to phenylalanine, totals 16 residues. CDR3 DNA only is kept here, 48 bases in frame from base 1. From a lookup of the germline V gene, CDR1 and CDR2 are MDHEN and SYDVKM. V is cut by 2 bases and J by 1 base, and the space between the germline ends is 14 bases. TCRbeta CDR3 regions were amplified from genomic DNA by means of the immunoSEQ Assay, a bias-controlled multiplex PCR. Under the source paper's analysis protocol: The number of nucleated cells in each sample was estimated from the amplification of reference gene primers within the assay. To quantify the absolute abundance of each unique TCRbeta CDR3 rearrangement, sequence reads were collapsed and filtered. For each sample, productive Simpson clonality was calculated as the square root of Simpson's diversity index over productive rearrangements. TCRdb stores this immuneACCESS table with in-frame sequences only. Part of the clones is absent; in the studies checked, under half of the shortfall reflects unresolved V genes, and no reason is known for the rest. The DNA gave D and trimming, while V, J and clone size come from that table. The sample includes some 300,000 clones, with 80% to 90% observed a single time. The top ten clones comprise about an eighth of the sample.

At one collaborating source in Seattle, patients were enrolled during active infection and were followed longitudinally through the course of disease. Each collaborating institution followed its own protocols to collect whole blood in K2EDTA tubes. Collaborator samples were shipped for TCRbeta analysis as frozen whole blood, isolated PBMCs, or DNA extracted from either sample type. A remark on this clone: There is no known antigen for this receptor. It has no much larger one-base neighbor in the sample; base qualities were not kept.

The sequenced sample was peripheral blood. Here the chain combines TRBV28 and TRBJ1-2, with a tentative D gene TRBD1 over 6 matching bases. This receptor was identified in a woman in her 70s with COVID-19, enrolled during active disease. The bases read TGTGCCAGCAGTTTAGGAGGACAGTGGAGTAACTATGGCTACACCTTC. This gives the protein CASSLGGQWSNYGYTF.